The 8 T cell receptor beta chains below come from one sample, sequenced in a study of blood T cell repertoires in COVID-19 (dated by TCRdb to the early 2020s). Library construction relied on the immunoSEQ multiplex PCR assay. This immuneACCESS table, as held by TCRdb, lists in-frame sequences with V and J called but not all clones. Of the missing ones, under half trace to an unresolved V gene in checked studies; the others have no known cause. The sample table holds some 300,000 clones, of which approximately 89% were seen once. Of the sample, roughly a tenth falls within the top ten clones. The sample consisted of PBMCs or T cells enriched from blood (not recorded which). These receptors were obtained from a woman between 25 and 40 years old who had recovered from COVID-19.

The rearrangement joins TRBV28 to TRBJ2-1; D not certain. The CDR3 runs to 13 residues. Trimming left V 3 bases short and J 8 bases short, with 11 bases between. The V gene's germline CDR1 is MDHEN and CDR2 SYDVKM. DNA for the CDR3: TGTGCCAGCAGTTTCCCTGCTACCTATGAGCAGTTCTTC. As protein: CASSFPATYEQFF.

The rearrangement uses TRBV27 and TRBJ2-7; 10 bases agree with TRBD1. Germline assignment: CDR1 MNHEY and CDR2 SMNVEV (reference sequence). The trim removed 2 bases at V and 4 bases at J, leaving 5 bases unmatched. There are 15 residues in the CDR3. The CDR3 DNA reads TGTGCCAGCAGTTTACTGACAGGGGGCGAGTACGAGCAGTACTTC. Its translation is CASSLLTGGEYEQYF.

The chain combines TRBV24-1 with TRBJ2-1; D gene ambiguous. Per the germline V gene, CDR1 is KGHDR and CDR2 is SFDVKD. This CDR3 region has 15 residues. V lost 3 bases and J 6 bases, leaving 14 bases between the germline ends. DNA of the CDR3: TGTGCCACCAGTGATGACCTGGGCCTCTCCAATGAGCAGTTCTTC. Amino acids: CATSDDLGLSNEQFF.

This clone showed up just once. V usage is TRBV27 and J usage is TRBJ2-1, with 7 bases fitting TRBD2. This CDR3 is built from 16 residues. The V segment lost 2 bases and the J segment 5 bases; nucleotides outside the gene matches: 9. CDR1 is MNHEY, CDR2 SMNVEV, per germline (reference sequence). The CDR3 DNA follows: TGTGCCAGCAGTTTAACGGGAGGAGATTTAGACAATGAGCAGTTCTTC. This codes for CASSLTGGDLDNEQFF.

The V and J genes are TRBV6-5 and TRBJ2-7; 12 bases are shared with TRBD2. Losses at the gene ends were 4 bases for V and 3 bases for J; bases not matched to a gene: 7. This CDR3 is 16 amino acids long. Germline V lookup: CDR1 MNHEY, CDR2 SVGAGI. CDR3 residues: CASSSILAGGLYEQYF. The CDR3 region has the DNA TGTGCCAGCAGTTCCATTCTAGCGGGAGGGCTCTACGAGCAGTACTTC.

The chain combines TRBV28 with TRBJ1-2; D possibly corresponds to TRBD1 (6 bases). CDR1 MDHEN and CDR2 SYDVKM come from the germline V gene. V shed 6 bases and J shed 8 bases, with 10 bases lying between them. CDR3 length: 11 residues. In nucleotides, the CDR3 is TGTGCCAGCAGGAACAGGGAAGGCTACACCTTC. It specifies CASRNREGYTF.

The genes are TRBV7-9 and TRBJ1-1; 9 bases agree with TRBD1. Trimming cost V 6 bases and J 4 bases; bases outside gene matches: 12. This CDR3 is 16 amino acids long. From germline, CDR1 is SEHNR and CDR2 FQNEAQ (reference sequence). In DNA form, the CDR3 reads TGTGCCAGCAGGATACTGGGACAGGGTGTCTTCACTGAAGCTTTCTTT. Residues: CASRILGQGVFTEAFF.

The chain recombines TRBV7-2 with TRBJ1-1; 8 nucleotides agree with TRBD1. After removal of 6 bases from V and 9 bases from J, the junction contained 9 bases not matched to a gene. The CDR3 totals 13 residues. Germline V gene data show CDR1 as SGHTA and CDR2 as FQGNSA. Here the CDR3 reads CASRPDRASKAFF. The CDR3 DNA reads TGTGCCAGCAGGCCGGACAGGGCTTCTAAAGCTTTCTTT.